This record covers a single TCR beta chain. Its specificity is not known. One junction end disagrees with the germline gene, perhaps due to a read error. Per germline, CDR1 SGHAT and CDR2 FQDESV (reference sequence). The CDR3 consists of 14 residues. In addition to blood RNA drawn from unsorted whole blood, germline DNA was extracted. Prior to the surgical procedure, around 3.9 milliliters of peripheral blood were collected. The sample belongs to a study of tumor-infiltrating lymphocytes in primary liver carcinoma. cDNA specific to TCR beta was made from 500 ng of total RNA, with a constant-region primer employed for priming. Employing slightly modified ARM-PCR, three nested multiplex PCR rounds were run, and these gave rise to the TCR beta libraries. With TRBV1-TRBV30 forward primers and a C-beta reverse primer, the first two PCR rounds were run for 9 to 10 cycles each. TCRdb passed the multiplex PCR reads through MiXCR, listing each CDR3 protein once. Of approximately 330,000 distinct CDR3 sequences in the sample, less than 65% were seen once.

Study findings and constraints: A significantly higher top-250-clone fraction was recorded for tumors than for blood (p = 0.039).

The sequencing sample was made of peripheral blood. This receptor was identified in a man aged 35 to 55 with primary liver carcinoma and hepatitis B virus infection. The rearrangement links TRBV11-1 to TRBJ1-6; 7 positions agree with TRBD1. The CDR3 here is CASSSETGLSPPHF. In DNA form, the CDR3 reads TGTGCCAGCAGTTCCGAGACAGGGCTATCACCCCCCCACTTT. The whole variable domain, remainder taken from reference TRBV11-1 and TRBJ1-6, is EAEVAQSPRYKITEKSQAVAFWCDPISGHATLYWYRQILGQGPELLVQFQDESVVDDSQLPKDRFSAERLKGVDSTLKIQPAELGDSAMYLCASSSETGLSPPHFGNGTRLTVT.